This TCR beta chain was documented in a study of cytomegalovirus exposure and HLA in healthy donors. The PCR employed 60 Vbeta primers together with 13 Jbeta primers. The table came from immunoSEQ multiplex PCR; TCRdb's copy has only in-frame clones and leaves some out. The table shows 200,000 to 250,000 clones, with around 78% occurring only once. The CDR3 is 13 residues long. The ends were cut back, 5 bases at V and 4 bases at J, with 11 bases in the middle. From germline, CDR1 is PRHDT and CDR2 FYEKMQ (reference sequence). This clone was seen more than once but under ten times. The chain joins TRBV13 to TRBJ1-1; possibly TRBD1 for D (5 bases). This receptor was identified in a boy between 5 and 17 years old in good health and CMV-seronegative. Material: PBMCs. CDR3: CASSGTLGTEAFF. The CDR3 DNA reads as TGTGCCAGCAGCGGGACTTTGGGCACTGAAGCTTTCTTT.